The clone carrying this T cell receptor beta chain was recorded many times. What it binds is not known. The data were taken from a study of read filtering for tumor transcriptome and immune sequencing. Study at large: The cohort had 17 to 20 men and around 15 women aged roughly 45 to 90, mean about 72 years. After DNase treatment, RNA was made into whole-transcriptome libraries. TCR-mapped reads were about 3.5 to 10.27 million with IR-seq versus about 75 to 1,400 with RNA-seq. Findings and caveats of the study: Approximately 82% of IR-seq clonotypes had a single read, yet these held approximately 4% of reads.

Molecular barcoded adaptors covering alpha/delta and beta/gamma chains were used on roughly 400 ng RNA. In TCRdb, the reads were re-called with MiXCR into one record per CDR3 protein. The sample lists approximately 45,000 distinct CDR3 sequences; around 20% were seen once. Germline V CDR1 and CDR2: DFQATT, SNEGSKA (reference sequence). The CDR3 runs to 14 residues. The V and J ends lost 3 bases and 0 bases, in that order; junction bases with no gene match: 5. The receptor's source is a donor at least 40 years old with multiple myeloma. The chain carries TRBV20-1 and TRBJ2-7; TRBD1 aligns across 7 bases. Material: a population of CD138-negative cells sorted from bone marrow. The CDR3 protein is CSARKRDSSYEQYF. CDR3 DNA sequence: TGCAGTGCTAGGAAAAGGGACAGCTCCTACGAGCAGTACTTC.